The 32 T cell receptor beta chains below all came from one sample that was sequenced in a study of T cell clonotyping in hematopoietic cell transplantation (dated by TCRdb to the early 2020s). The time point label here, explained by the study, means: recipient sample about 28 days before transplant, after cytoreduction. Receptor libraries were prepared by the immunoSEQ multiplex PCR assay. TCRdb's version of the immuneACCESS table is confined to in-frame rearrangements and falls short of the full clone set. An unresolved V gene accounts for under half of the shortfall where checked; the remainder is of unknown origin. This sample comprises tens of thousands of clones, 75% to 90% of them detected only once. Of the sample, approximately 3% falls within the top ten clones. Sample: peripheral blood mononuclear cells, taken before stem cell transplant. The source is a man in his 60s with acute myeloid leukemia. Some clones in this sample may be carry-over from other donors' samples.

This rearrangement joins TRBV11-3 to TRBJ2-7, with 12 bases fitting TRBD2. The CDR3 contains 14 residues. The germline CDR1 and CDR2 sequences are SGHNT and YENEEA. V gave up 4 bases and J gave up 4 bases; unmatched junction bases: 2. CDR3 DNA: TGTGCCAGCAGCTCGCTAGCGGGGGGGTACGAGCAGTACTTC. Translation gives CASSSLAGGYEQYF.

This chain links TRBV9 with TRBJ2-5; possible D gene TRBD2, 6 bases. Trimming removed 0 bases from V and 5 bases from J, with 8 bases in between. This CDR3 has 13 residues. Germline assignment: CDR1 SGDLS and CDR2 YYNGEE. The CDR3 nucleotides are TGTGCCAGCAGCGTAGGGGGGGATGAGACCCAGTACTTC. This gives the protein CASSVGGDETQYF.

This chain joins TRBV10-3 and TRBJ1-2, with 10 nucleotides matching TRBD1. Losses at the gene ends were 6 bases for V and 5 bases for J; bases not matched to a gene: 6. Germline values: CDR1 ENHRY, CDR2 SYGVKD. The CDR3 runs 14 residues. The CDR3 reads CAIRAGTGDYGYTF. CDR3 nucleotide sequence: TGTGCCATCAGGGCCGGGACAGGGGATTATGGCTACACCTTC.

The gene calls are TRBV7-2 and TRBJ2-5; a possible D gene is TRBD2 (5 bases). The germline gives CDR1 SGHTA, CDR2 FQGNSA. V lost 6 bases, J lost 3 bases, and 20 bases lay in between. This CDR3 has 16 residues. CDR3 protein: CASSSKDRPAEETQYF. In DNA, the CDR3 is TGTGCCAGCAGTTCAAAAGACCGGCCAGCGGAAGAGACCCAGTACTTC. Based on the CDR3 plus reference TRBV7-2 and TRBJ2-5, the full variable domain is GAGVSQSPSNKVTEKGKDVELRCDPISGHTALYWYRQSLGQGLEFLIYFQGNSAPDKSGLPSDRFSAERTGGSVSTLTIQRTQQEDSAVYLCASSSKDRPAEETQYFGPGTRLLVL.

The V and J genes are TRBV5-4 and TRBJ2-1, with 8 bases identical to TRBD2. The V gene's germline CDR1 is SGHNT and CDR2 YYREEE (reference sequence). The J segment lost 9 bases and the V segment lost 3 bases, leaving 11 bases of the junction unmatched. The CDR3 length is 15 residues. CDR3 protein: CASSWDPGLEGEQFF. CDR3 in DNA: TGTGCCAGCAGCTGGGACCCGGGACTAGAGGGTGAGCAGTTCTTC.

The V gene is TRBV5-4, the J gene TRBJ2-4; TRBD1 agrees at 8 bases. V lost 4 bases and J lost 0; bases outside the gene matches: 12. The CDR3 is 18 amino acids. The germline V gene encodes CDR1 SGHNT and CDR2 YYREEE (reference sequence). The CDR3: CASSAYRGVTLAKNIQYF. Here the CDR3 DNA reads TGTGCCAGCAGCGCTTACAGGGGGGTTACTCTAGCCAAAAACATTCAGTACTTC.

This clone turned up a few times. The chain joins TRBV28 to TRBJ1-1; tentative D call: TRBD1 (6 bases). Germline CDR1 MDHEN, CDR2 SYDVKM. The CDR3 spans 16 residues. With 4 bases removed from V and 1 base from J, the gap between germline ends came to 16 bases. The DNA for the CDR3 is TGTGCCAGCAGTTCCGCCCCGGGCAGGGGGAACACTGAAGCTTTCTTT. Its protein is CASSSAPGRGNTEAFF.

The chain is built from TRBV6-1 and TRBJ1-2; no reliable D call. This CDR3 comprises 15 residues. CDR1 and CDR2 (germline): MNHNS, SASEGT. V lost 2 bases and J lost 0, with 10 bases in between. This CDR3 reads CASSELRSSNYGYTF. The CDR3 DNA sequence: TGTGCCAGCAGTGAATTGAGAAGCTCTAACTATGGCTACACCTTC.

The rearrangement links TRBV2 to TRBJ2-2, with TRBD1 matching 8 bases. J was trimmed by 4 bases and V by 6 bases; bases with no gene match: 10. This CDR3 comprises 16 residues. Germline V gene data show CDR1 as SNHLY and CDR2 as FYNNEI. The CDR3 protein is CASRQGASLATGELFF. The CDR3 nucleotides are TGTGCCAGCAGGCAGGGGGCCTCGCTTGCCACCGGGGAGCTGTTTTTT.

The gene calls are TRBV5-1 and TRBJ1-1, with a weak D call TRBD1 (5 bases). CDR3 length equals 15 residues. Germline CDR1 and CDR2: SGHRS and YFSETQ. V gave up 1 base and J gave up 4 bases, with 14 bases separating them. The CDR3 here is CASSLLEGPITEAFF. As DNA, the CDR3 is TGCGCCAGCAGCTTGTTGGAGGGGCCTATCACTGAAGCTTTCTTT.

The chain joins TRBV30 to TRBJ1-6; no firm D call. This CDR3 is built from 13 residues. The germline V gene has CDR1 GTSNPN and CDR2 SVGIG (reference sequence). V lost 3 bases to trimming and J lost 11 bases, with 14 bases between them. CDR3 DNA: TGTGCCTGGAGCGAGGGCAGGCAGGCACCCCTCCACTTT. Its translation is CAWSEGRQAPLHF. Complete variable domain (other parts from reference TRBV30 and TRBJ1-6): SQTIHQWPATLVQPVGSPLSLECTVEGTSNPNLYWYRQAAGRGLQLLFYSVGIGQISSEVPQNLSASRPQDRQFILSSKKLLLSDSGFYLCAWSEGRQAPLHFGNGTRLTVT.

The chain employs TRBV6-5 and TRBJ2-7; 10 bases fit TRBD1. The trim removed 6 bases at V and 2 bases at J, leaving 4 bases unmatched. This CDR3 has 14 residues. CDR1 and CDR2 from the germline V gene are MNHEY and SVGAGI. The CDR3 bases are TGTGCCAGCAGCTTGGACAGGGGGACCTACGAGCAGTACTTC. Its protein product is CASSLDRGTYEQYF.

This chain links TRBV4-1 with TRBJ2-2; weak D call: TRBD1 (6 bases). In germline, CDR1 is MGHRA, CDR2 YSYEKL. The germline V and J ends were trimmed by 1 base and 2 bases, with 14 bases remaining between them. The CDR3 has 17 residues. The CDR3 region has the DNA TGCGCCAGCAGCCAAGTACAGGGCCATGCCAACACCGGGGAGCTGTTTTTT. This codes for CASSQVQGHANTGELFF.

This chain links TRBV28 with TRBJ1-2; 8 bases match TRBD1. The CDR3 is made up of 14 amino acids. Germline loops: CDR1 MDHEN, CDR2 SYDVKM. V shed 6 bases, J shed 6 bases, and the junction held 9 bases outside the gene matches. CDR3 sequence (DNA): TGTGCCAGCAGCCCAAACTGGGACAGGAATGGCTACACCTTC. This encodes CASSPNWDRNGYTF.

The chain employs TRBV5-1 and TRBJ2-3, with 8 bases lining up with TRBD2. CDR1 is SGHRS, CDR2 YFSETQ, per germline. The CDR3 is 16 amino acids. Losses at the gene ends were 6 bases for V and 5 bases for J; bases not matched to a gene: 14. The CDR3 loop reads CASTFARGAEGDTQYF. The DNA for the CDR3 is TGCGCCAGCACCTTTGCGCGGGGGGCCGAGGGAGATACGCAGTATTTT.

DNA for the CDR3: TGTGCCTGGAGTCAGTCGACCGGGACAGGGCTGGATTCACCCCTCCACTTT. This codes for CAWSQSTGTGLDSPLHF. The chain recombines TRBV30 with TRBJ1-6; TRBD1 agrees at 9 bases. Germline CDR1 reads GTSNPN; CDR2 reads SVGIG (reference sequence). This CDR3 has 17 residues. J gave up 8 bases and V 2 bases, and 13 bases lay outside the gene matches.

V usage is TRBV5-1 and J usage is TRBJ1-5; D gene unclear. V lost 0 bases and J lost 0, with 7 bases in between. Per the germline V gene, CDR1 is SGHRS and CDR2 is YFSETQ. The CDR3 covers 15 residues. This chain's CDR3 is CASSLGPVSNQPQHF. Written as DNA, the CDR3 is TGCGCCAGCAGCTTGGGACCCGTTAGCAATCAGCCCCAGCATTTT.

This clone was seen a single time. The chain recombines TRBV19 with TRBJ2-5; a weak D match, TRBD2 (6 bases). V was trimmed by 5 bases and J by 1 base, leaving 8 bases between them. CDR1 and CDR2 (germline): LNHDA, SQIVND (reference sequence). The CDR3 sequence is 13 residues long. The CDR3 DNA is TGTGCCAGTAGTGGAGGGAGCCAAGAGACCCAGTACTTC. Translating it yields CASSGGSQETQYF.

The chain combines TRBV28 with TRBJ1-5; maybe TRBD1 (5 bases). Germline assignment: CDR1 MDHEN and CDR2 SYDVKM. The CDR3 runs to 14 residues. Trimming stripped 3 bases from V and 7 bases from J, with 13 bases between. CDR3 amino acids: CASSFLTARQPQHF. The CDR3, as DNA: TGTGCCAGCAGTTTTCTGACAGCCCGGCAGCCCCAGCATTTT.

The chain is built from TRBV7-3 and TRBJ2-2; D not certain. V was shortened by 5 bases and J by 5 bases, with 12 bases between the two germline ends. CDR3 length equals 14 residues. CDR1 is SGHTA, CDR2 FQGTGA, per germline. CDR3 sequence reads: CASSTTPGTGELFF. DNA for the CDR3: TGTGCCAGCAGCACTACGCCCGGGACCGGGGAGCTGTTTTTT.

This clone appeared a few times. The chain uses TRBV27 and TRBJ1-6; 10 bases fit TRBD1. The CDR3 extends over 15 amino acids. CDR1 MNHEY and CDR2 SMNVEV come from the germline V gene (reference sequence). The J segment lost 9 bases and the V segment lost 4 bases, leaving 6 bases of the junction unmatched. In nucleotides, the CDR3 is TGTGCCAGCAGTTCCCGACAGGGGGCCGGTTCACCCCTCCACTTT. This translates into CASSSRQGAGSPLHF.

The V gene is TRBV6-5, the J gene TRBJ1-5; D perhaps matches TRBD1 (5 bases). CDR3 size: 14 residues. Trimming cost V 5 bases and J 7 bases, with 15 bases left between them. Germline CDR1 reads MNHEY; CDR2 reads SVGAGI. For the CDR3, the DNA is TGTGCCAGCAGTAGCCACCGGGACGGGCAGCCCCAGCATTTT. The encoded protein is CASSSHRDGQPQHF.

CDR3 DNA sequence: TGTGCCAGCAGCCCAATCGGCAGGGTCTCCTACGAGCAGTACTTC. Amino acid sequence: CASSPIGRVSYEQYF. The genes are TRBV7-2 and TRBJ2-7; TRBD1 is a possible D gene (5 bases). Trimming removed 5 bases at V and 0 bases at J, with 14 bases between. The CDR3 consists of 15 residues. Germline-derived CDR1 and CDR2 are SGHTA and FQGNSA.

J is TRBJ2-7 and V is TRBV14; D is uncertain. The length of the CDR3 is 12 residues. In germline, CDR1 is SGHDN, CDR2 FVKESK. Trimming left V 4 bases short and J 4 bases short, with 8 bases between. CDR3 nucleotides: TGTGCCAGCAGCCTAGATGGGTACGAGCAGTACTTC. Protein: CASSLDGYEQYF.

The chain uses TRBV5-1 and TRBJ2-5; 8 bases are shared with TRBD2. The CDR3 spans 14 residues. Germline assignment: CDR1 SGHRS and CDR2 YFSETQ. V was pared by 4 bases and J by 3 bases, with 5 bases of the junction left unmatched. In nucleotides, the CDR3 is TGCGCCAGCAGCCCCGGGACTAGTGAAGAGACCCAGTACTTC. This sequence encodes CASSPGTSEETQYF.

V and J are TRBV5-1 and TRBJ1-1, with a weak D call TRBD1 (6 bases). V lost 1 base, J lost 7 bases, and 14 bases lay in between. The CDR3 consists of 14 residues. Germline V gives CDR1 SGHRS, CDR2 YFSETQ. CDR3 residues: CASSLSAGDFEAFF. The CDR3 DNA reads TGCGCCAGCAGCTTGTCGGCAGGGGATTTTGAAGCTTTCTTT.

The chain joins TRBV9 to TRBJ2-1, with 8 nucleotides matching TRBD2. Unmatched junction bases numbered 4, after V lost 0 bases and J lost 2 bases. The CDR3 covers 16 residues. Germline V gene sequence: CDR1 SGDLS, CDR2 YYNGEE. Here the CDR3 reads CASSVVAGGTYNEQFF. The DNA of the CDR3 is TGTGCCAGCAGCGTAGTGGCGGGGGGAACCTACAATGAGCAGTTCTTC.

The chain is built from TRBV6-1 and TRBJ2-7; TRBD1 aligns across 7 bases. The CDR3 spans 15 residues. Per germline, CDR1 MNHNS and CDR2 SASEGT. V gave up 6 bases and J gave up 4 bases; unmatched junction bases: 12. CDR3 loop: CASRGGEKGPYEQYF. CDR3 coding DNA: TGTGCCAGCAGAGGGGGCGAGAAGGGGCCGTACGAGCAGTACTTC.

This clone was counted once. The rearrangement links TRBV4-3 to TRBJ2-7, with 8 bases fitting TRBD2. After removal of 0 bases from V and 7 bases from J, the junction contained 8 bases not matched to a gene. This CDR3 spans 15 amino acids. The germline gives CDR1 LGHNA, CDR2 YSLEER. The DNA of the CDR3 is TGCGCCAGCAGCCAAGATCGGGGGGGATATTGGGAGCAGTACTTC. Translation gives CASSQDRGGYWEQYF.

This clone was seen more than once but under ten times. The chain couples TRBV5-4 to TRBJ2-7; 10 bases align to TRBD1. The germline CDR1 and CDR2 sequences are SGHNT and YYREEE (reference sequence). The CDR3 consists of 15 residues. V lost 4 bases, J lost 0 bases, and 4 bases stayed unmatched. The CDR3 loop reads CASSADRGSSYEQYF. CDR3 in DNA: TGTGCCAGCAGCGCGGACAGGGGGAGCTCCTACGAGCAGTACTTC.

The chain recombines TRBV19 with TRBJ1-5; no firm D call. The CDR3 is 12 residues long. V lost 7 bases and J 7 bases, leaving 11 bases between the germline ends. Germline V gene sequence: CDR1 LNHDA, CDR2 SQIVND (reference sequence). The CDR3 DNA sequence: TGTGCCAGTAATCCACCAGACCAGCCCCAGCATTTT. The encoded protein is CASNPPDQPQHF.

This sequence joins TRBV5-8 and TRBJ2-2; TRBD2 might be the D (7 bases). Germline-derived CDR1 and CDR2 are SGHTS and YDEGEE. The CDR3 consists of 16 residues. V lost 0 bases to trimming and J lost 4 bases, with 13 bases between them. The CDR3 loop reads CASSLAVAGATGELFF. For the CDR3, the DNA is TGTGCCAGCAGCTTGGCCGTGGCGGGGGCCACCGGGGAGCTGTTTTTT.